A selection of T cell receptor gamma chains follows, all from one sample in a study of Vδ1+ human thymocytes. With CATT, TCRdb re-called clones from the multiplex PCR reads. The table includes 20,000 to 25,000 gamma-chain clones, about an eighth detected once. The sequencing input was Vdelta1+ gamma-delta thymocytes from the thymus. Receptor source: a child under two years old who had congenital heart surgery. Each CDR3 is given with its conserved first and last residue. Only some rows state a clone size, as once, few, many or a class for expanded clones.

>TRGV9|-|TRGJP
CALWEASQELGKKIKVF
TGTGCCTTGTGGGAGGCCTCACAAGAGTTGGGCAAAAAAATCAAGGTATTT
>TRGV5|-|TRGJ1/TRGJ2
CATWDRPWYYKKLF
TGTGCCACCTGGGACAGGCCGTGGTATTATAAGAAACTCTTT
>TRGV4|few|TRGJ1/TRGJ2
CATWRALGYKKLF
TGTGCCACCTGGAGGGCTTTGGGATATAAGAAACTCTTT
>TRGV4|few|TRGJ1/TRGJ2
CATWNTPYYYKKLF
TGTGCCACCTGGAATACTCCCTATTATTATAAGAAACTCTTT
>TRGV2|few|TRGJ1/TRGJ2
CATWDGRPNYYKKLF
TGTGCCACCTGGGACGGGCGTCCGAATTATTATAAGAAACTCTTT
>TRGV9|medium-sized|TRGJP1
CALWFADTTGWFKIF
TGTGCCTTGTGGTTTGCGGATACCACTGGTTGGTTCAAGATATTT
>TRGV4|few|TRGJ1/TRGJ2
CATWDVIDYKKLF
TGTGCCACCTGGGATGTTATCGATTATAAGAAACTCTTT
>TRGV8|-|TRGJ1/TRGJ2
CATWDADYYKKLF
TGTGCCACCTGGGATGCCGATTATTATAAGAAACTCTTT
>TRGV4|-|TRGJ1/TRGJ2
CATWGHYYKKLF
TGTGCCACCTGGGGACATTATTATAAGAAACTCTTT
>TRGV9|few|TRGJ1/TRGJ2
CALWDPHGDKKLF
TGTGCCTTGTGGGATCCTCATGGAGATAAGAAACTCTTT
>TRGV4|-|TRGJ1/TRGJ2
CATWDGLGHYYKKLF
TGTGCCACCTGGGATGGGCTAGGGCATTATTATAAGAAACTCTTT
>TRGV4|few|TRGJ1/TRGJ2
CATWKGPSYYKKLF
TGTGCCACCTGGAAGGGGCCAAGTTATTATAAGAAACTCTTT
>TRGV3|-|TRGJP2
CATQLSSDWIKTF
TGTGCCACCCAGCTAAGTAGTGATTGGATCAAGACGTTT
>TRGV9|-|TRGJ1/TRGJ2
CALWEVQGSLKKLF
TGTGCCTTGTGGGAGGTGCAGGGGTCCCTTAAGAAACTCTTT
>TRGV4|few|TRGJP2
CATWDRAPSSDWIKTF
TGTGCCACCTGGGATCGAGCGCCTAGTAGTGATTGGATCAAGACGTTT
>TRGV2|-|TRGJP2
CATWDGCGRFSDWIKTF
TGTGCCACCTGGGACGGGTGCGGTCGATTTAGTGATTGGATCAAGACGTTT
>TRGV4|few|TRGJP1
CATWDGPTGWFKIF
TGTGCCACCTGGGATGGGCCCACTGGTTGGTTCAAGATATTT
>TRGV4|few|TRGJ1/TRGJ2
CATWKSYKKLF
TGTGCCACCTGGAAATCGTATAAGAAACTCTTT
>TRGV9|few|TRGJ1/TRGJ2
CALWDPANYYKKLF
TGTGCCTTGTGGGATCCTGCGAATTATTATAAGAAACTCTTT
>TRGV8|few|TRGJP2
CATWAKRFSDWIKTF
TGTGCCACCTGGGCGAAACGGTTTAGTGATTGGATCAAGACGTTT
>TRGV9|-|TRGJ1/TRGJ2
CALWDIFYSKKLF
TGTGCCTTGTGGGACATTTTTTATTCTAAGAAACTCTTT
>TRGV4|medium-sized|TRGJ1/TRGJ2
CATWDGPYYKKLF
TGTGCCACCTGGGATGGTCCTTATTATAAGAAACTCTTT
>TRGV2|few|TRGJP2
CATWDGPGWIKTF
TGTGCCACCTGGGACGGGCCGGGTTGGATCAAGACGTTT
>TRGV9|-|TRGJ1/TRGJ2
CALWEVTSPKKLF
TGTGCCTTGTGGGAGGTGACAAGCCCTAAGAAACTCTTT
>TRGV4|-|TRGJ1/TRGJ2
CATWKSSNYYKKLF
TGTGCCACCTGGAAAAGTTCGAATTATTATAAGAAACTCTTT
>TRGV9|medium-sized|TRGJ1/TRGJ2
CALWEVDYYKKLF
TGTGCCTTGTGGGAGGTGGATTATTATAAGAAACTCTTT
>TRGV8|-|TRGJ1/TRGJ2
CATWDYTRIGDKKLF
TGTGCCACCTGGGATTATACCCGGATCGGGGATAAGAAACTCTTT
>TRGV8|few|TRGJP1
CATWFSGWFKIF
TGTGCCACCTGGTTCAGTGGTTGGTTCAAGATATTT
>TRGV9|-|TRGJ1/TRGJ2
CALWEVQMAYYKKLF
TGTGCCTTGTGGGAGGTGCAAATGGCTTATTATAAGAAACTCTTT
>TRGV9|-|TRGJP
CALWEVELGKKIKVF
TGTGCCTTGTGGGAGGTGGAGTTGGGCAAAAAAATCAAGGTATTT
>TRGV4|-|TRGJ1/TRGJ2
CATWDGSEKLF
TGTGCCACCTGGGATGGAAGCGAGAAACTCTTT
>TRGV8|-|TRGJ1/TRGJ2
CATWEVPYKKLF
TGTGCCACCTGGGAGGTCCCTTATAAGAAACTCTTT
>TRGV9|few|TRGJ1/TRGJ2
CALCPPRYYKKLF
TGTGCCTTGTGCCCGCCCCGTTATTATAAGAAACTCTTT
>TRGV8|-|TRGJ1/TRGJ2
CATWDSKLQRKLF
TGTGCCACCTGGGATAGCAAGTTACAGAGGAAACTCTTT
>TRGV9|few|TRGJ1/TRGJ2
CALWEYHYYKKLF
TGTGCCTTGTGGGAGTACCATTATTATAAGAAACTCTTT
>TRGV4|-|TRGJP2
CATWDGSWGSDWIKTF
TGTGCCACCTGGGATGGATCGTGGGGTAGTGATTGGATCAAGACGTTT
>TRGV3|-|TRGJP2
CATWDSPGSSDWIKTF
TGTGCCACCTGGGACAGCCCCGGGTCGAGTGATTGGATCAAGACGTTT
>TRGV8|few|TRGJ1/TRGJ2
CATWDRPHICKKLF
TGTGCCACCTGGGATAGGCCCCATATTTGTAAGAAACTCTTT
>TRGV3|few|TRGJP2
CATWDRLDWIKTF
TGTGCCACCTGGGACAGGCTGGATTGGATCAAGACGTTT
>TRGV2|-|TRGJ1/TRGJ2
CATWDGRTNYYKKLF
TGTGCCACCTGGGACGGGAGAACCAATTATTATAAGAAACTCTTT
>TRGV4|-|TRGJ1/TRGJ2
CATWDGTPSYYKKLF
TGTGCCACCTGGGATGGGACTCCAAGTTATTATAAGAAACTCTTT
>TRGV9|-|TRGJP
CALWAYRPGELGKKIKVF
TGTGCCTTGTGGGCCTATCGACCCGGAGAGTTGGGCAAAAAAATCAAGGTATTT
>TRGV2|medium-sized|TRGJ1/TRGJ2
CATWDGPQKLF
TGTGCCACCTGGGACGGGCCGCAGAAACTCTTT
>TRGV4|-|TRGJ1/TRGJ2
CATWNGFGRRKLF
TGTGCCACCTGGAATGGGTTTGGGAGGAGGAAACTCTTT
>TRGV9|medium-sized|TRGJ1/TRGJ2
CALWEVQGKKLF
TGTGCCTTGTGGGAGGTGCAGGGTAAGAAACTCTTT
>TRGV2|few|TRGJP2
CATWDGLWRGDWIKTF
TGTGCCACCTGGGACGGCCTATGGCGTGGCGATTGGATCAAGACGTTT
>TRGV4|few|TRGJ1/TRGJ2
CATWDPYKKLF
TGTGCCACCTGGGATCCTTATAAGAAACTCTTT
>TRGV8|-|TRGJP2
CATWDRRSSDWIKTF
TGTGCCACCTGGGATAGACGGAGTAGTGATTGGATCAAGACGTTT
>TRGV2|-|TRGJ1/TRGJ2
CAIWDGPYKKLF
TGTGCCATCTGGGACGGGCCATATAAGAAACTCTTT
>TRGV4|-|TRGJ1/TRGJ2
CATWNGLGFYYKKLF
TGTGCCACCTGGAATGGGCTGGGGTTTTATTATAAGAAACTCTTT
>TRGV8|few|TRGJ1/TRGJ2
CATWFRGDYKKLF
TGCGCCACCTGGTTCAGGGGGGATTATAAGAAACTCTTT
>TRGV9|few|TRGJ1/TRGJ2
CALWELSYYKKLF
TGTGCCTTGTGGGAGTTGAGTTATTATAAGAAACTCTTT
>TRGV9|-|TRGJ1/TRGJ2
CALWEVDAKLF
TGTGCCTTGTGGGAGGTGGATGCGAAACTCTTT
>TRGV3|few|TRGJ1/TRGJ2
CATWDSDKKLF
TGTGCCACCTGGGACAGTGACAAGAAACTCTTT
>TRGV9|-|TRGJP
CALWEMAQELGKKIKVF
TGTGCCTTGTGGGAGATGGCCCAAGAGTTGGGCAAAAAAATCAAGGTATTT